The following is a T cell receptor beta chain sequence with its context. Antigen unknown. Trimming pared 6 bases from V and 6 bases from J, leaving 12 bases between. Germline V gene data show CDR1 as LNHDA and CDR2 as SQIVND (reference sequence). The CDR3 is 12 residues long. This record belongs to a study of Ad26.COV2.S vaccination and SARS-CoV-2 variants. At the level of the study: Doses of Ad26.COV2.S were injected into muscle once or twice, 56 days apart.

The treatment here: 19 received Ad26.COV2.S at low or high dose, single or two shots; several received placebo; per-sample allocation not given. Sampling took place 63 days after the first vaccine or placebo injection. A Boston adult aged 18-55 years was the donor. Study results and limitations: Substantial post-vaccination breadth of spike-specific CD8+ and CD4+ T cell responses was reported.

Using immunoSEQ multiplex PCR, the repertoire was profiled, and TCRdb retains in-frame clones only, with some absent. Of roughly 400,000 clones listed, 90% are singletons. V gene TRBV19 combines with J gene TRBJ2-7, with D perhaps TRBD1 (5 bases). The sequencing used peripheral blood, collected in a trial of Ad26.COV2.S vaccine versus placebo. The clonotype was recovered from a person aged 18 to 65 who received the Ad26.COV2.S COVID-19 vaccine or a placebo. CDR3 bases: TGTGCCAGTAGCCAAGGGGTGGGCGAGCAGTACTTC. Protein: CASSQGVGEQYF.